The next 10 T cell receptor beta chains were all read from a single sample in a study of glioma-infiltrating T cells after dendritic cell vaccination. Time point described: after dendritic cell vaccination, including at tumor progression/relapse. Assay: immunoSEQ multiplex PCR; the TCRdb copy retains only in-frame clones and omits some. Among tens of thousands of clones listed, around 87% were seen once. The sequences come from blood, collected after dendritic cell vaccination. These receptor sequences come from a human donor with glioblastoma.

CDR3 in DNA: TGTGCCAGCAGCCCCGGCCCAGGGTCCTACGAGCAGTACTTC. As protein: CASSPGPGSYEQYF. The chain uses TRBV7-2 and TRBJ2-7; D is possibly TRBD1 (5 bases). CDR3 size: 14 residues. CDR1 and CDR2 (germline): SGHTA, FQGNSA. Deletions cut 5 bases from V and 1 base from J, with 12 bases between.

A note on this clone: The sample has other DNA sequences that encode this CDR3 too. The V gene is TRBV5-6, the J gene TRBJ2-3; 9 bases are a match to TRBD1. Per the germline V gene, CDR1 is SGHDT and CDR2 is YYEEEE. The V segment lost 3 bases and the J segment 2 bases; nucleotides outside the gene matches: 4. The CDR3 spans 15 residues. The chain's CDR3 is CASSSGTGHTDTQYF. CDR3 DNA sequence: TGTGCCAGCAGCTCCGGGACAGGGCACACAGATACGCAGTATTTT.

This chain uses TRBV4-1 with TRBJ2-7, with 10 bases fitting TRBD2. V was clipped by 3 bases and J by 0 bases; unmatched bases: 5. This CDR3 spans 16 amino acids. Germline loops: CDR1 MGHRA, CDR2 YSYEKL. The chain's CDR3 is CASSQALAGSSYEQYF. CDR3 coding DNA: TGCGCCAGCAGCCAGGCACTAGCGGGATCCTCCTACGAGCAGTACTTC.

This rearrangement joins TRBV18 to TRBJ1-1, with D unresolved. Germline CDR1 KGHSH, CDR2 LQKENI. The V and J ends lost 3 bases and 6 bases respectively, with 8 bases between them. CDR3 length equals 12 residues. CDR3 nucleotide sequence: TGTGCCAGCTCACCCGACCGGGCTGAAGCTTTCTTT. This translates into CASSPDRAEAFF.

The chain is built from TRBV4-1 and TRBJ2-7; 8 bases map to TRBD2. Germline loops: CDR1 MGHRA, CDR2 YSYEKL. With V trimmed by 0 bases and J by 2 bases, 9 bases remained unmatched. The CDR3 contains 17 residues. The DNA for the CDR3 is TGCGCCAGCAGCCAAGATGGGGAGGTAGCGGGACCCTACGAGCAGTACTTC. Translation gives CASSQDGEVAGPYEQYF.

The chain links TRBV20-1 to TRBJ2-5; a possible D gene is TRBD2 (5 bases). Deletions cut 5 bases from V and 2 bases from J, with 6 bases between. This CDR3 is built from 11 residues. Germline CDR1 and CDR2: DFQATT and SNEGSKA (reference sequence). Here the CDR3 reads CSARTQETQYF. For the CDR3, the DNA is TGCAGTGCTCGGACTCAAGAGACCCAGTACTTC.

This clone appeared once. This chain joins TRBV11-3 and TRBJ1-2; 12 nucleotides align to TRBD1. Germline V gene lookup returns CDR1 SGHNT and CDR2 YENEEA. CDR3 length: 15 residues. The ends lost 5 bases at V and 3 bases at J; junction bases unmatched: 4. CDR3 loop: CASSPRDRGHYGYTF. The CDR3 DNA is TGTGCCAGCAGCCCCCGGGACAGGGGGCACTATGGCTACACCTTC.

Here the CDR3 reads CATGGKNIQYF. CDR3 coding DNA: TGTGCCACCGGAGGCAAAAACATTCAGTACTTC. The gene calls are TRBV7-9 and TRBJ2-4, with TRBD2 as a possible D gene (5 bases). The V end was cut by 10 bases, the J end by 3 bases, with 7 bases between. The CDR3 has 11 amino acids. Looked up from germline, CDR1 is SEHNR and CDR2 is FQNEAQ (reference sequence).

The J gene is TRBJ1-5, the V gene TRBV9, with D possibly being TRBD1 (5 bases). Germline assignment: CDR1 SGDLS and CDR2 YYNGEE. The CDR3 contains 13 residues. Trimming shortened V by 6 bases and J by 2 bases, and 9 bases separated the two germline ends. The CDR3 sequence: CASNRGGNQPQHF. DNA for the CDR3: TGTGCCAGCAACCGGGGGGGCAATCAGCCCCAGCATTTT.

Comment on this clone: The germline gene is not matched at one end of the junction; a read error may be the cause. The chain couples TRBV4-3 to TRBJ2-7; the D gene is possibly TRBD2 (6 bases). From germline, CDR1 is LGHNA and CDR2 YSLEER. This CDR3 contains 16 residues. The CDR3 DNA follows: TGCGCCAGCAGCCAAGATGCTAGCGCGAGCTCCTACGAGCAGTATTTC. This translates into CASSQDASASSYEQYF.